A single T cell receptor (beta chain) is shown here with its context. Its target is unknown. This CDR3 has 13 residues. Germline V gene data show CDR1 as SGHRS and CDR2 as YFSETQ. Trimming cost V 3 bases and J 2 bases; bases outside gene matches: 1. The data were taken from a study of cytomegalovirus exposure and HLA in healthy donors. Study-wide background: In terms of ancestry, the Caucasian-associated cluster contained more than 65% of the roughly 400 genotyped donors. Findings and limits, study-wide: Of the V segments, some could not be distinguished, including TRBV6-2 and TRBV6-3, and were excluded.

The PCR employed 60 Vbeta primers together with 13 Jbeta primers. Method: immunoSEQ multiplex PCR; TCRdb's copy keeps in-frame clones and lacks some. The sample lists over 85,000 clones, roughly three quarters occurring once. This chain links TRBV5-1 with TRBJ2-5; 7 bases map to TRBD1. Source material: PBMCs. The clonotype comes from a woman between 40 and 50 years old in good health and CMV-seronegative. The DNA for the CDR3 is TGCGCCAGCAGCTCGGGACAGCAAGAGACCCAGTACTTC. The encoded protein is CASSSGQQETQYF.